This T cell receptor (beta chain) stems from a study of blood T cell repertoires in COVID-19. Study as a whole: Acute and convalescent COVID-19 samples came from the United States, Italy and Spain.

Original data processing: Reference gene primer amplification in the assay estimated nucleated cell counts. Libraries were prepared by immunoSEQ multiplex PCR; TCRdb keeps only in-frame clonotypes and omits some of them. Clone size and V and J calls were adopted from that table, with D and trimming inferred from the DNA. This table has 200,000 to 250,000 clones, less than 85% appearing once. Individuals drawn from approximately 26 US areas were about 18 to 90 years old. Participants' own reports of clinical history determined their cohort assignment. This CDR3 region has 14 residues. Trimming took 7 bases from V and 8 from J; bases not matched to a gene: 9. Looked up from germline, CDR1 is LNHDA and CDR2 is SQIVND (reference sequence).

The sample was PBMCs or T cells enriched from blood (not recorded which). This sequence was found in a man aged 35 to 55 who had recovered from COVID-19. The chain carries TRBV19 and TRBJ1-4; TRBD1 matches at 8 bases. The CDR3, as DNA: TGTGCCAGTACCTCACAGGGGGTCGGAGAAAAACTGTTTTTT. It codes for CASTSQGVGEKLFF.